Shown below are 12 T cell receptor beta chains from a single sample sequenced in a study of a mutant IDH1 vaccine in newly diagnosed glioma. No cognate antigen is known for these TCRs. As for time point: week 23, last vaccination. In every dose of vaccine, 300 ug of mutant IDH1 20-mer peptide was given alongside topical imiquimod. Profiling relied on immunoSEQ multiplex PCR, and the TCRdb table lists in-frame clones only, not all of them. The repertoire consists of about 81,000 clones, with 65% to 90% occurring once and the leading ten covering approximately 2.3%. The sequenced sample was PBMCs, obtained from a glioma patient whose treatment included an IDH1 peptide vaccine. Source of these receptors: a man in his thirties or forties with glioma. Some clones in this sample may be carry-over from other donors' samples.

V and J are TRBV5-1 and TRBJ1-5; D unclear. Trimming stripped 2 bases from V and 2 bases from J, with 8 bases between. There are 14 residues in the CDR3. In germline, CDR1 is SGHRS, CDR2 YFSETQ. The CDR3 reads CASSLDGGNQPQHF. The CDR3 region has the DNA TGCGCCAGCAGCTTAGACGGAGGCAATCAGCCCCAGCATTTT.

The V call is TRBV6-1, the J call TRBJ2-7; 10 nucleotides match TRBD2. V shed 6 bases and J 5 bases; nucleotides not matched to a gene: 7. The CDR3 runs 14 residues. CDR1 MNHNS and CDR2 SASEGT come from the germline V gene. CDR3 bases: TGTGCCAGCAGGGCTAGCGGGAGTAACCACGAGCAGTACTTC. Translated: CASRASGSNHEQYF.

The chain is built from TRBV29-1 and TRBJ2-3; D gene ambiguous. Germline lookup yields CDR1 SQVTM and CDR2 ANQGSEA. Between the trimmed V and J ends, which lost 4 bases and 2 bases, there was a span of 10 bases. The CDR3 contains 13 residues. The CDR3: CSVALYSTDTQYF. CDR3 DNA sequence: TGCAGCGTTGCCCTTTACTCCACAGATACGCAGTATTTT.

This clone was picked up a small number of times. This chain links TRBV6-1 with TRBJ1-2, with 10 bases fitting TRBD1. CDR3 length: 15 amino acids. V dropped 2 bases and J dropped 5; count of bases not matched to a gene: 5. CDR1 MNHNS and CDR2 SASEGT come from the germline V gene. CDR3 nucleotides: TGTGCCAGCAGTGAAACCTGGACAGGGGGTTATGGCTACACCTTC. The encoded protein is CASSETWTGGYGYTF.

The CDR3 region has the DNA TGTGCCAGCAGCTTAGTGGGTGATGAGCAGTTCTTC. It translates to CASSLVGDEQFF. The chain recombines TRBV7-2 with TRBJ2-1; no firm D call. Germline CDR1 is SGHTA and CDR2 is FQGNSA. The V gene lost 1 base and the J gene lost 8 bases, with 6 bases spanning the gap. There are 12 residues in the CDR3.

This chain uses TRBV5-1 with TRBJ2-7; D unresolved. The V gene lost 0 bases and the J gene lost 2 bases, with 12 bases spanning the gap. Germline loops: CDR1 SGHRS, CDR2 YFSETQ. This CDR3 region has 15 residues. CDR3 amino acids: CASSLGSRTTYEQYF. Written as DNA, the CDR3 is TGCGCCAGCAGCTTGGGTTCCAGGACCACCTACGAGCAGTACTTC.

This rearrangement joins TRBV5-1 to TRBJ1-5, with D perhaps matching TRBD1 (5 bases). Germline V gives CDR1 SGHRS, CDR2 YFSETQ. The V end was cut by 4 bases, the J end by 2 bases, with 13 bases between. CDR3 length: 15 residues. CDR3 amino acids: CASSAGPGGNQPQHF. In DNA, the CDR3 is TGCGCCAGCAGCGCCGGACCGGGGGGCAATCAGCCCCAGCATTTT.

The CDR3 loop reads CASSPTGQGNDEQFF. CDR3 DNA: TGTGCCAGCAGCCCGACGGGACAGGGGAACGACGAGCAGTTCTTC. V and J are TRBV13 and TRBJ2-1; 10 bases are shared with TRBD1. Germline CDR1 reads PRHDT; CDR2 reads FYEKMQ (reference sequence). The length of the CDR3 is 15 residues. Trimming cost V 5 bases and J 10 bases; bases outside gene matches: 11.

The chain carries TRBV28 and TRBJ1-4; 10 bases agree with TRBD1. V lost 5 bases and J lost 3; bases outside the gene matches: 9. Germline lookup yields CDR1 MDHEN and CDR2 SYDVKM. The CDR3 covers 17 residues. As DNA, the CDR3 is TGTGCCAGCAGTCCGCCCGGGACAGGGGAGGCTAATGAAAAACTGTTTTTT. Protein: CASSPPGTGEANEKLFF.

The DNA of the CDR3 is TGTGCCAGCTCACCAATTAGAGGGGGCTCCTATAATTCACCCCTCCACTTT. Protein product: CASSPIRGGSYNSPLHF. The J gene is TRBJ1-6, the V gene TRBV18; a possible D gene is TRBD1 (6 bases). V dropped 2 bases and J dropped 0 bases, with 11 bases sitting between them. Germline V lookup: CDR1 KGHSH, CDR2 LQKENI. The CDR3 totals 17 residues.

The chain recombines TRBV4-1 with TRBJ2-1, with 9 bases lining up with TRBD2. The CDR3 is 17 amino acids. Looked up from germline, CDR1 is MGHRA and CDR2 is YSYEKL. The V and J ends lost 3 bases and 3 bases, in that order; junction bases with no gene match: 9. CDR3 in DNA: TGCGCCAGCAGCCATACAAGGGGAGCGGGGGGCTACAATGAGCAGTTCTTC. The encoded protein is CASSHTRGAGGYNEQFF.

V is TRBV9 and J is TRBJ2-3; TRBD2 matches at 10 bases. Germline CDR1 and CDR2: SGDLS and YYNGEE. The CDR3 totals 17 residues. Unmatched junction bases numbered 7, after V lost 3 bases and J lost 0 bases. The CDR3 loop is CASSGGLADLSTDTQYF. The CDR3, as DNA: TGTGCCAGCAGCGGAGGACTAGCGGATCTTAGCACAGATACGCAGTATTTT.